This entry features one T cell receptor beta chain sequence. This sample is drawn from a study of blood T cell repertoires in COVID-19. Study in general: The cDNA or gDNA used as material had been derived from T cells, B-cell-depleted T cells, or PBMCs.

The authors' processing: Amplification with reference gene primers provided the estimates of nucleated cell counts. The method was immunoSEQ multiplex PCR; TCRdb's version includes in-frame clones alone and lacks a portion of them. That table gives V, J and clone size, and the DNA gave D and trimming. The table shows 250,000 to 350,000 clones, with around 87% occurring only once. The ends lost 5 bases at V and 6 bases at J; junction bases unmatched: 10. The CDR3 is 16 residues long. CDR1 and CDR2 from the germline V gene are SGHTA and FQGTGA. The specimen was peripheral blood. The chain has TRBV7-3 and TRBJ2-1; 10 nucleotides agree with TRBD2. This TCR came from a woman in her forties or fifties who had recovered from COVID-19. In DNA form, the CDR3 reads TGTGCCAGCAGCGTTGAAGCGGGAGGGCCTGGCAATGAGCAGTTCTTC. It codes for CASSVEAGGPGNEQFF.